This T cell receptor beta chain comes out of a study of cytomegalovirus exposure and HLA in healthy donors. Across the study: A data release that came early held roughly 90 million unique TCRs from HLA-typed donors. Study findings and constraints: Common viral pathogens (according to a later analysis) appeared linked to several of the most significant clusters. The study listed roughly 150 cytomegalovirus-associated TCR beta chains. What a later analysis reportedly showed was that an Asian-associated ancestry cluster had fewer N-insertions than the approximately 670-donor mean.

The PCR used 60 Vbeta and 13 Jbeta primers. Data came from immunoSEQ multiplex PCR; TCRdb stores just in-frame clones and leaves some out. The table includes about 150,000 clones, roughly 80% detected once. Comment on this clone: Antigen specificity is unknown.

Germline-derived CDR1 and CDR2 are SGDLS and YYNGEE. The V gene lost 0 bases and the J gene lost 2 bases, with 11 bases spanning the gap. The CDR3 contains 16 residues. The chain has TRBV9 and TRBJ2-2; D ambiguous. This sequence originates from a male donor in good health and CMV-seronegative. Sequenced material: PBMCs. The CDR3 region has the DNA TGTGCCAGCAGCGTAGCTTCCTACAGAAACACCGGGGAGCTGTTTTTT. Protein: CASSVASYRNTGELFF.